This TCR beta chain was sequenced during a study of early stage breast cancer tumors. About the research overall: Average read coverage per sample was approximately 10-fold.

The sample holds a few counts of this clone. The protocol was immunoSEQ multiplex PCR, while the TCRdb copy is restricted to in-frame clones and leaves out a portion. Altogether some 6,000 clones are present, around three quarters being singletons, with the ten largest covering roughly 11%. Trimming stripped 0 bases from V and 3 bases from J, with 9 bases between. In germline, CDR1 is SGDLS, CDR2 YYNGEE. The CDR3 consists of 14 residues. The sequence was obtained from a person aged 65 to 79 with breast cancer. V and J are TRBV9 and TRBJ1-1; D unresolved. The sample consisted of normal breast tissue next to the tumor. The CDR3 nucleotides read TGTGCCAGCAGCGTAGGAGGATTTGACACTGAAGCTTTCTTT. Protein: CASSVGGFDTEAFF.